The 6 T cell receptor beta chains below were found in one sample sequenced in a study of blood T cell repertoires in COVID-19. Produced via immunoSEQ multiplex PCR; TCRdb's table is partial and in-frame only. The table shows about 89,000 clones, with roughly 88% occurring only once. The sample comprised peripheral blood. The origin of the receptors is a man aged 55 to 69 with acute or convalescent COVID-19.

This clone turned up a few times. This chain uses TRBV9 with TRBJ1-2; the match to TRBD1 covers 10 bases. The germline V gene has CDR1 SGDLS and CDR2 YYNGEE. Unmatched junction bases numbered 7, after V lost 0 bases and J lost 8 bases. The CDR3 is made up of 15 amino acids. The CDR3 loop is CASSVGGGTGEGYTF. DNA of the CDR3: TGTGCCAGCAGCGTAGGAGGAGGGACAGGGGAAGGCTACACCTTC.

V usage is TRBV20-1 and J usage is TRBJ2-3; weak D call: TRBD2 (6 bases). Trimming removed 3 bases at V and 4 bases at J, with 11 bases between. This CDR3 contains 13 residues. Germline V gives CDR1 DFQATT, CDR2 SNEGSKA (reference sequence). CDR3 nucleotide sequence: TGCAGTGCTAGTGCGTGGAGGGCAGATACGCAGTATTTT. It yields the protein CSASAWRADTQYF.

V is TRBV5-8 and J is TRBJ1-2; weak D call: TRBD1 (5 bases). The CDR3 consists of 15 residues. In germline, CDR1 is SGHTS, CDR2 YDEGEE. The V end lost 0 bases, the J end lost 4 bases, and 13 bases lay between the germline ends. CDR3 sequence reads: CASSLGARGTYGYTF. In DNA form, the CDR3 reads TGTGCCAGCAGCTTGGGGGCCCGGGGGACCTATGGCTACACCTTC.

V and J are TRBV4-1 and TRBJ1-2; D perhaps matches TRBD1 (6 bases). Germline CDR1 MGHRA, CDR2 YSYEKL. Trimming took off 4 bases at V and 2 bases at J, with 20 bases between the two ends. The CDR3 is 17 amino acids. CDR3 sequence reads: CASSPVGARGTNYGYTF. CDR3 DNA sequence: TGCGCCAGCAGCCCTGTTGGGGCCAGGGGAACCAACTATGGCTACACCTTC.

The CDR3, as DNA: TGTGCCAGCAGCTCCAGGGGGGCGAGGGAGACCCAGTACTTC. Translation gives CASSSRGARETQYF. The gene calls are TRBV7-8 and TRBJ2-5, with D possibly TRBD1 on 7 matching bases. The V end was cut by 4 bases, the J end by 5 bases, with 14 bases between. The germline V gene encodes CDR1 SGHVS and CDR2 FQNEAQ. This CDR3 spans 14 amino acids.

The rearrangement links TRBV6-6 to TRBJ2-1; weak D call: TRBD2 (7 bases). The germline V and J ends were trimmed by 5 bases and 10 bases, with 12 bases remaining between them. The V gene's germline CDR1 is MNHNY and CDR2 SVGAGI (reference sequence). This CDR3 region has 12 residues. CDR3: CASSIQGGEQFF. The CDR3, as DNA: TGTGCCAGCAGTATACAGGGAGGGGAGCAGTTCTTC.